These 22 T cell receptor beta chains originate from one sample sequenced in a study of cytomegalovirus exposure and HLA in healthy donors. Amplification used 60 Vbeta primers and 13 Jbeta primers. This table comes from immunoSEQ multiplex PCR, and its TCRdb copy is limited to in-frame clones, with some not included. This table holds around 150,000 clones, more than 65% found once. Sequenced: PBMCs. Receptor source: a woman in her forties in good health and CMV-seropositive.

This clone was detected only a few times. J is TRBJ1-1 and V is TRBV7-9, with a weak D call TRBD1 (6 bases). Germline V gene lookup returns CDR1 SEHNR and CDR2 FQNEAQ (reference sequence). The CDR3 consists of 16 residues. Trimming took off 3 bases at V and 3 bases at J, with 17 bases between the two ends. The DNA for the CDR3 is TGTGCCAGCAGCTTGGGGGCCTCAGGAAGCGACACTGAAGCTTTCTTT. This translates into CASSLGASGSDTEAFF.

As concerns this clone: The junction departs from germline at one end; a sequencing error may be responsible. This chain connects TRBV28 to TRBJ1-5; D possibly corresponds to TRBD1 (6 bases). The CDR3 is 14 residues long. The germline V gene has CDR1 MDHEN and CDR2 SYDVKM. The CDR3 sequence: CASSLGWVGQPQNF. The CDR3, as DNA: TGTGCCAGCAGTTTAGGGTGGGTAGGACAGCCCCAGAATTTT. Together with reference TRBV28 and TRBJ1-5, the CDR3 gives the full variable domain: DVKVTQSSRYLVKRTGEKVFLECVQDMDHENMFWYRQDPGLGLRLIYFSYDVKMKEKGDIPEGYSVSREKKERFSLILESASTNQTSMYLCASSLGWVGQPQNFGDGTRLSIL.

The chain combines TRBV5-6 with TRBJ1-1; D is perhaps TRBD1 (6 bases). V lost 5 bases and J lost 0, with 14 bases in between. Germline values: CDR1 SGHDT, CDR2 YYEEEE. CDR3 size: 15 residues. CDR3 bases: TGTGCCAGCAGTCACGGGGGGCTCCTGAACACTGAAGCTTTCTTT. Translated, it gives CASSHGGLLNTEAFF. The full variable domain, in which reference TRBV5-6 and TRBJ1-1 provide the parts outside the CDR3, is DAGVTQSPTHLIKTRGQQVTLRCSPKSGHDTVSWYQQALGQGPQFIFQYYEEEERQRGNFPDRFSGHQFPNYSSELNVNALLLGDSALYLCASSHGGLLNTEAFFGQGTRLTVV.

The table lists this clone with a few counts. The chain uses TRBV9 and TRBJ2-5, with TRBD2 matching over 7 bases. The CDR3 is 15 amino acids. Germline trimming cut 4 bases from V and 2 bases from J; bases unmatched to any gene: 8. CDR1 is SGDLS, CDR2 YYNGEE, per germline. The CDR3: CASSKGSGLQETQYF. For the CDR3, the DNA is TGTGCCAGCAGCAAGGGTAGCGGGCTTCAAGAGACCCAGTACTTC.

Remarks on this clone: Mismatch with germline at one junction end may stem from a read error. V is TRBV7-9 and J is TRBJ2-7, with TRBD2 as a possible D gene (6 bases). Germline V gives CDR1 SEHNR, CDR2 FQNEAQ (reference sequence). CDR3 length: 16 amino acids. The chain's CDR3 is CSSSLAGGPLTYEQYF. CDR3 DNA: TGTTCCAGCAGCTTAGCCGGAGGGCCTCTTACCTACGAGCAGTACTTC.

DNA of the CDR3: TGTGCCAGCAGCCAAGGTCGAGGAGGGACCCAGTACTTC. Amino acids: CASSQGRGGTQYF. The rearrangement uses TRBV4-2 and TRBJ2-5, with D possibly matching TRBD2 (5 bases). Per germline, CDR1 LGHNA and CDR2 YNFKEQ. This CDR3 comprises 13 residues. Trimming took 1 base from V and 7 from J, leaving 10 bases between them.

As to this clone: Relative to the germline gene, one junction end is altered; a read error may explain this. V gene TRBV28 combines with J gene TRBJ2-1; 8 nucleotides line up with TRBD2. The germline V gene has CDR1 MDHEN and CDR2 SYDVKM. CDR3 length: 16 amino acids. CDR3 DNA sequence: TGTGCCAGCAGCTCTAGCGGGCGCAGCTCCTATAATGAGCAGTTCTTC. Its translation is CASSSSGRSSYNEQFF. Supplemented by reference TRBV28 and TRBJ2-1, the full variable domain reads DVKVTQSSRYLVKRTGEKVFLECVQDMDHENMFWYRQDPGLGLRLIYFSYDVKMKEKGDIPEGYSVSREKKERFSLILESASTNQTSMYLCASSSSGRSSYNEQFFGPGTRLTVL.

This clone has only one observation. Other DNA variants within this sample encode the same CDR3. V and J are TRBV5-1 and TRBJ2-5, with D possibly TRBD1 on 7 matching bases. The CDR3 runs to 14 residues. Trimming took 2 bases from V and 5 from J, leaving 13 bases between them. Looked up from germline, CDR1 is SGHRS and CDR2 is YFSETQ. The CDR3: CASSFGGGRETQYF. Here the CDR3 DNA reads TGCGCCAGCAGCTTTGGAGGGGGCCGCGAGACCCAGTACTTC.

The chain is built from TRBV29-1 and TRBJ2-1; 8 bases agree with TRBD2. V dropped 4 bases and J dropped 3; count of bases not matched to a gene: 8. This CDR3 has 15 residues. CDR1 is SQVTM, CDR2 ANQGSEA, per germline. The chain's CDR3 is CSVVSVTSVYNEQFF. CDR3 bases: TGCAGCGTTGTCTCCGTGACTAGCGTCTACAATGAGCAGTTCTTC.

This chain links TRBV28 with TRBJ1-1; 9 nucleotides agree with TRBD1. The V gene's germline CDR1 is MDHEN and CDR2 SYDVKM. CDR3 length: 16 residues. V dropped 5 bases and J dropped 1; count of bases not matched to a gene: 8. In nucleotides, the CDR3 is TGTGCCAGCAGTACAGGGACAGGGCCCCCGAACACTGAAGCTTTCTTT. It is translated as CASSTGTGPPNTEAFF. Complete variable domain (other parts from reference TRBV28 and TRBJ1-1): DVKVTQSSRYLVKRTGEKVFLECVQDMDHENMFWYRQDPGLGLRLIYFSYDVKMKEKGDIPEGYSVSREKKERFSLILESASTNQTSMYLCASSTGTGPPNTEAFFGQGTRLTVV.

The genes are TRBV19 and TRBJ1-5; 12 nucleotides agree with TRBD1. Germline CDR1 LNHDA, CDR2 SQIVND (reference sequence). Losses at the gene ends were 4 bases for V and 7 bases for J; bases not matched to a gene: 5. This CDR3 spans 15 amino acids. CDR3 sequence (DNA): TGTGCCAGTAGTACTGGGACAGGGGGCGGCCAGCCCCAGCATTTT. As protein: CASSTGTGGGQPQHF.

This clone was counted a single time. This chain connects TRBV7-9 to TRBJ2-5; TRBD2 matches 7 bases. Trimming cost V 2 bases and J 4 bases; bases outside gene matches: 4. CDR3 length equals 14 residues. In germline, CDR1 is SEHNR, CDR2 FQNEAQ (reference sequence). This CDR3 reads CASSLSTSVETQYF. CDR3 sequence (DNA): TGTGCCAGCAGCTTATCCACTAGCGTAGAGACCCAGTACTTC.

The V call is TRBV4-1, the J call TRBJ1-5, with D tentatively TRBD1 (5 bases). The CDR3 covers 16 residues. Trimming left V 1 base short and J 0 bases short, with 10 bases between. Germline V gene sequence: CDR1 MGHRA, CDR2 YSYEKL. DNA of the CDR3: TGCGCCAGCAGCCAAGTAACAGGAAATAGCAATCAGCCCCAGCATTTT. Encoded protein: CASSQVTGNSNQPQHF.

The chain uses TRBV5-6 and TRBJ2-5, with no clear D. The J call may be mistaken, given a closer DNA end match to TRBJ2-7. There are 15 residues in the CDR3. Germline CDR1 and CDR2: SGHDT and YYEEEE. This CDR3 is CASSLVAASSYEQYF. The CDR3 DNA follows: TGTGCCAGCAGCTTGGTGGCCGCTAGCTCCTACGAGCAGTACTTC.

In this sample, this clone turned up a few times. CDR3 residues: CASSPQGSNSEQYF. The CDR3 nucleotides read TGTGCCAGCAGTCCACAGGGGAGTAACTCCGAGCAGTACTTC. This chain uses TRBV6-6 with TRBJ2-7, with 7 nucleotides matching TRBD1. CDR1 is MNHNY, CDR2 SVGAGI, per germline (reference sequence). V shed 5 bases and J 6 bases; nucleotides not matched to a gene: 10. CDR3 length: 14 amino acids.

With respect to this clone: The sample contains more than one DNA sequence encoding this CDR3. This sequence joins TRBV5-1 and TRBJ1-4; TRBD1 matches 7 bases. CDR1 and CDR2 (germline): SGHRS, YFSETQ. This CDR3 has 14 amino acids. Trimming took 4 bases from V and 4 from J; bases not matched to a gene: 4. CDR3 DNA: TGCGCCAGCAGCCCCGGGACAGATAATGAAAAACTGTTTTTT. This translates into CASSPGTDNEKLFF. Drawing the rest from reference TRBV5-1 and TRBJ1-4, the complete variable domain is KAGVTQTPRYLIKTRGQQVTLSCSPISGHRSVSWYQQTPGQGLQFLFEYFSETQRNKGNFPGRFSGRQFSNSRSEMNVSTLELGDSALYLCASSPGTDNEKLFFGSGTQLSVL.

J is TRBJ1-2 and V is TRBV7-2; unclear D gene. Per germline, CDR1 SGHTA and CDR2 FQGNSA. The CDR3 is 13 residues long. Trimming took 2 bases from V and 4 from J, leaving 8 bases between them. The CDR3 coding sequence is TGTGCCAGCAGCTTACTAGTTTCCTATGGCTACACCTTC. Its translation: CASSLLVSYGYTF. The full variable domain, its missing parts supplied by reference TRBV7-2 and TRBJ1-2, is GAGVSQSPSNKVTEKGKDVELRCDPISGHTALYWYRQSLGQGLEFLIYFQGNSAPDKSGLPSDRFSAERTGGSVSTLTIQRTQQEDSAVYLCASSLLVSYGYTFGSGTRLTVV.

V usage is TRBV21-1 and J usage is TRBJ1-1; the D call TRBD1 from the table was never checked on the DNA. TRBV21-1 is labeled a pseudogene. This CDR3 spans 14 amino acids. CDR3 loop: CASSRQGDRTEAFF. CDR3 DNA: TGTGCCAGCAGCCGACAGGGGGACAGAACTGAAGCTTTCTTT.

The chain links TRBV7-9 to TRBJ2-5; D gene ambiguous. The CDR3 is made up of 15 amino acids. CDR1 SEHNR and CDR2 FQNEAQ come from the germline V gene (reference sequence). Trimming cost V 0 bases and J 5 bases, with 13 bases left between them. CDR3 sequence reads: CASSLALTAQETQYF. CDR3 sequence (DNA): TGTGCCAGCAGCTTAGCGCTGACTGCCCAGGAGACCCAGTACTTC.

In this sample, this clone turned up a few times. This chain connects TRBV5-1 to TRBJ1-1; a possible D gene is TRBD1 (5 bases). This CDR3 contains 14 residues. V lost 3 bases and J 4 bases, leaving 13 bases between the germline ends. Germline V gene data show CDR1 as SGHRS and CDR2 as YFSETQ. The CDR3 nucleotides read TGCGCCAGCAGCTGGGGATCCGGGGGCACTGAAGCTTTCTTT. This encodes CASSWGSGGTEAFF.

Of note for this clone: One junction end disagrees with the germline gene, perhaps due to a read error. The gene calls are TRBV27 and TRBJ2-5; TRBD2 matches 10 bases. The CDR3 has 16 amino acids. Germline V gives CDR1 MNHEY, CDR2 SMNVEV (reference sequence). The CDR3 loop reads CASSRTSTLAGELTHF. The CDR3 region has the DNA TGTGCCAGCAGTCGTACCTCGACTCTAGCGGGGGAATTAACTCACTTC.

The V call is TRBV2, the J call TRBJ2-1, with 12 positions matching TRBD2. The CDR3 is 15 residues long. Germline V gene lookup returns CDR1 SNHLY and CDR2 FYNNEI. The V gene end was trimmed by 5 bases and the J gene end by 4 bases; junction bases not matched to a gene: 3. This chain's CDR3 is CASSRLAGDYNEQFF. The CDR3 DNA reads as TGTGCCAGCAGTAGACTAGCGGGGGATTACAATGAGCAGTTCTTC.